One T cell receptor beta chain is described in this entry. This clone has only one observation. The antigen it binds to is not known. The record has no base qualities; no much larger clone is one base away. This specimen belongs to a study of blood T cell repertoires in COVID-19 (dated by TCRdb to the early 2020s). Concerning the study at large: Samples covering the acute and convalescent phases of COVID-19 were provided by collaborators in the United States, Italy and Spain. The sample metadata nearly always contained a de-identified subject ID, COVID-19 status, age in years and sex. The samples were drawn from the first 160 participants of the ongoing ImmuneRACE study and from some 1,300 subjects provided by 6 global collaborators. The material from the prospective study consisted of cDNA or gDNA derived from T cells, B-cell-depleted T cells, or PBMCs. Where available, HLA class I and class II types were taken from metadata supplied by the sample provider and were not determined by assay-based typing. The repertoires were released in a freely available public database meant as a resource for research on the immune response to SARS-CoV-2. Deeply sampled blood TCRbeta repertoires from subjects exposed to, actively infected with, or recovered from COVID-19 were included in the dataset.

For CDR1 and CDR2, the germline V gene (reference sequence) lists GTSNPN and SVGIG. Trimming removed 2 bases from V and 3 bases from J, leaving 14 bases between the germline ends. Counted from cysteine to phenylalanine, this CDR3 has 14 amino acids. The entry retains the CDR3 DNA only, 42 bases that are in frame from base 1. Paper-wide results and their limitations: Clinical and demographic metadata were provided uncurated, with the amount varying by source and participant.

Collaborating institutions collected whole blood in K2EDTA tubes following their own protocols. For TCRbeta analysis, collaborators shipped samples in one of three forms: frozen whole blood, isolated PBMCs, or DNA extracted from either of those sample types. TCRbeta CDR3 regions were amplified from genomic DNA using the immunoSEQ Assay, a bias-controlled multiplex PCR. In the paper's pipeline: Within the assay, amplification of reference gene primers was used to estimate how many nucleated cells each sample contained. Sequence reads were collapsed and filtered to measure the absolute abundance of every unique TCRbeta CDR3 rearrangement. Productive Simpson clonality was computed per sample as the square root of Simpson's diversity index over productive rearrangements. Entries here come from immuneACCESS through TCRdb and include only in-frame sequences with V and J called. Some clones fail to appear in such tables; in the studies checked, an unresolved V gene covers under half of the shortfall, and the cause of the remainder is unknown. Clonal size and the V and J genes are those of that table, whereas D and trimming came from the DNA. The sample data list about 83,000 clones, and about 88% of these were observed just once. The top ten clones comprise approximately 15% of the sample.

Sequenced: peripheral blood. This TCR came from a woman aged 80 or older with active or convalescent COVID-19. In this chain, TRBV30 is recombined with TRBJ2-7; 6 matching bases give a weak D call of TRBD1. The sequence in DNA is TGTGCCTGGAGTAGATCAGGGGCCTTCTACGAGCAGTACTTC. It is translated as CAWSRSGAFYEQYF. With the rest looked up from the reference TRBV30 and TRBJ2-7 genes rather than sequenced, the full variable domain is SQTIHQWPATLVQPVGSPLSLECTVEGTSNPNLYWYRQAAGRGLQLLFYSVGIGQISSEVPQNLSASRPQDRQFILSSKKLLLSDSGFYLCAWSRSGAFYEQYFGPGTRLTVT.